The rows below give T cell receptor beta chains drawn from one sample of a study of blood T cells in healthy people across ages. TCRdb passed the 5' RACE reads through MiXCR, listing each CDR3 protein once. Of some 710,000 distinct CDR3 sequences in the sample, less than 60% were seen once. The sample taken for sequencing was blood. The receptors were sampled from a man at least 80 years old in good health. The conserved cysteine and the conserved F or W are not part of the CDR3 here. Fields, in order: CDR3 protein, J gene, V gene.

CDR3aa: ASRLSTAGTQY; j_gene: TRBJ2-3; v_gene: TRBV7-8
CDR3aa: ACSAPSGRIETQY; j_gene: TRBJ2-5; v_gene: TRBV7-8
CDR3aa: ASSLRGGDSYEQY; j_gene: TRBJ2-7; v_gene: TRBV5-1
CDR3aa: ASSQGGSSNYGYT; j_gene: TRBJ1-2; v_gene: TRBV14
CDR3aa: ASSSWGQGLLNTEAF; j_gene: TRBJ1-1; v_gene: TRBV28
CDR3aa: ASSLALGGPYNEQF; j_gene: TRBJ2-1; v_gene: TRBV5-1
CDR3aa: ATGRTGSIQETQY; j_gene: TRBJ2-5; v_gene: TRBV10-3
CDR3aa: ASSPGTSGSLVQWDEQF; j_gene: TRBJ2-1; v_gene: TRBV5-1
CDR3aa: AWSVPGANYGYT; j_gene: TRBJ1-2; v_gene: TRBV30
CDR3aa: SARDLSLAGGKEQF; j_gene: TRBJ2-1; v_gene: TRBV20-1
CDR3aa: ATSLISPHTQY; j_gene: TRBJ2-3; v_gene: TRBV15
CDR3aa: SVVLMNTEAF; j_gene: TRBJ1-1; v_gene: TRBV29-1
CDR3aa: ASSLTWGGRNEQF; j_gene: TRBJ2-1; v_gene: TRBV7-2
CDR3aa: ASSPFRGLTEKLF; j_gene: TRBJ1-4; v_gene: TRBV11-2
CDR3aa: ASSQGQGVTYERY; j_gene: TRBJ2-5; v_gene: TRBV14
CDR3aa: ASSQGVSGGLSSYEQY; j_gene: TRBJ2-7; v_gene: TRBV4-3
CDR3aa: ASSLTSQESGANVLT; j_gene: TRBJ2-6; v_gene: TRBV7-3
CDR3aa: ASSEPGVLGNQPQH; j_gene: TRBJ1-5; v_gene: TRBV6-1
CDR3aa: AGGTGQGYEQY; j_gene: TRBJ2-7; v_gene: TRBV9
CDR3aa: ACSPRTSGSSYEQY; j_gene: TRBJ2-7; v_gene: TRBV5-1
CDR3aa: ASSPAGQGYEQY; j_gene: TRBJ2-7; v_gene: TRBV28
CDR3aa: ASSRAGTGVRTYEQY; j_gene: TRBJ2-7; v_gene: TRBV12-3/TRBV12-4